Sequencing of this TCR beta chain was carried out in a study of cytomegalovirus exposure and HLA in healthy donors. General study points: Beyond CMV serostatus, there was no information to go on about immune exposure. Based on reports, TCR beta sequences accurately predicted HLA-A and HLA-B alleles for most subjects.

This PCR relied on a set of 60 Vbeta primers and 13 Jbeta primers. Here immunoSEQ multiplex PCR was the method, and the copy in TCRdb shows in-frame clones only, minus some. This sample has some 150,000 clones, with roughly 82% found just once. With respect to this clone: Its specificity is not known.

The CDR3 runs to 15 residues. CDR1 and CDR2 from the germline V gene are SGDLS and YYNGEE. Trimming at V came to 0 bases and at J to 0 bases, leaving 2 bases not matched to a gene. Unrecorded immune exposure was likely among donors, who were nominally healthy when sampled. The specimen sequenced was PBMCs. The sequence was obtained from a woman aged 50 to 60 in good health and CMV-seropositive. The J gene is TRBJ2-7, the V gene TRBV9; 8 bases map to TRBD1. Here the CDR3 DNA reads TGTGCCAGCAGCGTAGGGACAGGGACCTCCTACGAGCAGTACTTC. Residues: CASSVGTGTSYEQYF.